This T cell receptor (beta chain) was observed in a study of cytomegalovirus exposure and HLA in healthy donors. General study findings and limits: Reports credit the classifier with highly specific, highly sensitive diagnosis of cytomegalovirus status.

After removal of 2 bases from V and 5 bases from J, the junction contained 17 bases not matched to a gene. There are 18 residues in the CDR3. Germline CDR1 MNHNS, CDR2 SASEGT. It was with 60 Vbeta and 13 Jbeta primers that the PCR ran. TCRdb's table, derived via immunoSEQ multiplex PCR, lists solely in-frame clones and lacks some. The sample contains tens of thousands of clones, 70% to 75% of which appear only once. This clone is a singleton in its sample. Its antigen remains unknown. The sample consisted of PBMCs. V gene TRBV6-1 combines with J gene TRBJ1-2; TRBD1 matches 7 bases. The TCR comes from a woman aged 25 to 39 in good health and CMV-seropositive. The CDR3 DNA sequence: TGTGCCAGCAGTGAAAGATGGCGGCAGGGGGGCCGGTCGTATGGCTACACCTTC. The encoded protein is CASSERWRQGGRSYGYTF.